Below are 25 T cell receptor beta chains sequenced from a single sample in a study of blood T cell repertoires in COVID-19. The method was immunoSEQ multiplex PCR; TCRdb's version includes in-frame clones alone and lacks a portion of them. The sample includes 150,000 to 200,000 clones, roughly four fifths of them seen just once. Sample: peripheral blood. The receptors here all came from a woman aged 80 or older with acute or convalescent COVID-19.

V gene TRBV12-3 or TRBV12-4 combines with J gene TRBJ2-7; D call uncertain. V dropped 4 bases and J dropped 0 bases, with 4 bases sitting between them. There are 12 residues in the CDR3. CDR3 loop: CASSWASYEQYF. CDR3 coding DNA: TGTGCCAGCAGTTGGGCCTCCTACGAGCAGTACTTC.

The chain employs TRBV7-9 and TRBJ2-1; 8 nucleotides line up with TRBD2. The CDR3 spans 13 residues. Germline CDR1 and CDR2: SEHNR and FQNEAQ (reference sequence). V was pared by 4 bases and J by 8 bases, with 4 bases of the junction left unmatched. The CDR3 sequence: CASSSWTSYEQFF. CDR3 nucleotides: TGTGCCAGCAGCTCGTGGACTAGCTATGAGCAGTTCTTC.

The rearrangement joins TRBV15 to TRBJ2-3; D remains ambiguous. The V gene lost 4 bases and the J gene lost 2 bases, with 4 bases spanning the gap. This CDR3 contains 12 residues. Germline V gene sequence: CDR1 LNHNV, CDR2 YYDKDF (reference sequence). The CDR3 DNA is TGTGCCACCAGCAAACTCACAGATACGCAGTATTTT. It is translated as CATSKLTDTQYF.

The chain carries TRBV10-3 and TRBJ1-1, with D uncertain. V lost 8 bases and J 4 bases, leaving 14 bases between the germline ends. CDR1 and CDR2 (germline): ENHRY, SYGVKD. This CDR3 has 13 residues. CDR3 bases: TGTGCCATCGTCCAGAACGATGGCACTGAAGCTTTCTTT. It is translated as CAIVQNDGTEAFF.

CDR3 loop: CAISEAGTRGGNEQFF. In nucleotides, the CDR3 is TGTGCCATCAGTGAGGCCGGGACAAGGGGGGGGAATGAGCAGTTCTTC. The chain couples TRBV10-3 to TRBJ2-1, with D possibly being TRBD2 (7 bases). The CDR3 spans 16 residues. Trimming pared 2 bases from V and 7 bases from J, leaving 18 bases between. Germline V lookup: CDR1 ENHRY, CDR2 SYGVKD.

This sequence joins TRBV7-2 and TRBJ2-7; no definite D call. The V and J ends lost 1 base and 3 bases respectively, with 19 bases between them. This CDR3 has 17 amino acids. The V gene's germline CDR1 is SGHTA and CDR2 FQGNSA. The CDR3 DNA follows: TGTGCCAGCAGCTTAGTTGTCAGTTCTCCTCAGGACTACGAGCAGTACTTC. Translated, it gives CASSLVVSSPQDYEQYF.

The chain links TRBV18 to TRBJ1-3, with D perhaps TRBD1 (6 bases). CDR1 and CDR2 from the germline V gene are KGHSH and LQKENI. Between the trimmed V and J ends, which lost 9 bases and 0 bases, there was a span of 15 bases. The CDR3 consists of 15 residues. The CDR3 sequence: CASLGATNSGNTIYF. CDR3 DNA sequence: TGTGCCAGTCTGGGGGCGACCAACTCTGGAAACACCATATATTTT. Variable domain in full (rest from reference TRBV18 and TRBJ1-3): NAGVMQNPRHLVRRRGQEARLRCSPMKGHSHVYWYRQLPEEGLKFMVYLQKENIIDESGMPKERFSAEFPKEGPSILRIQQVVRGDSAAYFCASLGATNSGNTIYFGEGSWLTVV.

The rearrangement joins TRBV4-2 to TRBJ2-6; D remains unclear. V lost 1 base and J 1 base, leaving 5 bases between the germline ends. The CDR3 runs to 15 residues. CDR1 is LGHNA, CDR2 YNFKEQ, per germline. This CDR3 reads CASSQVTSGANVLTF. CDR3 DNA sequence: TGTGCCAGCAGCCAAGTAACTTCTGGGGCCAACGTCCTGACTTTC.

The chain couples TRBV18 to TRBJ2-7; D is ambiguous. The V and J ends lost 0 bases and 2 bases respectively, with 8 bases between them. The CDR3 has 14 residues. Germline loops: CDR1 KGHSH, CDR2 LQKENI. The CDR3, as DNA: TGTGCCAGCTCACCACCGCCAGGTACCTACGAGCAGTACTTC. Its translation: CASSPPPGTYEQYF. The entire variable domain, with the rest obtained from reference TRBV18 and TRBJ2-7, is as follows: NAGVMQNPRHLVRRRGQEARLRCSPMKGHSHVYWYRQLPEEGLKFMVYLQKENIIDESGMPKERFSAEFPKEGPSILRIQQVVRGDSAAYFCASSPPPGTYEQYFGPGTRLTVT.

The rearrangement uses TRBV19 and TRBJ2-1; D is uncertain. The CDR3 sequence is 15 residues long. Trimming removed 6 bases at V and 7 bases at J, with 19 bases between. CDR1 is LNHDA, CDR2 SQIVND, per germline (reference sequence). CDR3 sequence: CASRTLVHPPNEQFF. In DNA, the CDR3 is TGTGCCAGTAGGACCCTAGTCCACCCGCCAAATGAGCAGTTCTTC. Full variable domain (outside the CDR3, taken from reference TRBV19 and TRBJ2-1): DGGITQSPKYLFRKEGQNVTLSCEQNLNHDAMYWYRQDPGQGLRLIYYSQIVNDFQKGDIAEGYSVSREKKESFPLTVTSAQKNPTAFYLCASRTLVHPPNEQFFGPGTRLTVL.

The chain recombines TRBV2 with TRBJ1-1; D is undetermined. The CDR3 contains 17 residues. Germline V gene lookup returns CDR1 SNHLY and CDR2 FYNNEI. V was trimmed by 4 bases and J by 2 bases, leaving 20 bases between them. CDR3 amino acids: CASSGVSGRTLNTEAFF. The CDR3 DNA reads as TGTGCCAGCAGTGGGGTCTCAGGCCGCACTCTTAACACTGAAGCTTTCTTT.

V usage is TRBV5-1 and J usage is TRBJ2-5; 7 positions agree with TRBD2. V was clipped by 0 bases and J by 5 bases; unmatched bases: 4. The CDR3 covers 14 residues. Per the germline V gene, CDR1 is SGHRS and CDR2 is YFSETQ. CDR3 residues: CASSLERDWETQYF. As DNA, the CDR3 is TGCGCCAGCAGCTTGGAGCGGGATTGGGAGACCCAGTACTTC. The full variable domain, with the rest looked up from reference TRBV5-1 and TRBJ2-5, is KAGVTQTPRYLIKTRGQQVTLSCSPISGHRSVSWYQQTPGQGLQFLFEYFSETQRNKGNFPGRFSGRQFSNSRSEMNVSTLELGDSALYLCASSLERDWETQYFGPGTRLLVL.

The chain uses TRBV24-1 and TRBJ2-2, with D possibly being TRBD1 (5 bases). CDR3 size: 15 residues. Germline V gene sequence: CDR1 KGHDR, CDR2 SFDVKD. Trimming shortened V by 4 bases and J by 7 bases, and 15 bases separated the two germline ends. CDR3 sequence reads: CATSDRRGHDGELFF. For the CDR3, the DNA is TGTGCCACCAGTGACCGCCGAGGACATGACGGGGAGCTGTTTTTT.

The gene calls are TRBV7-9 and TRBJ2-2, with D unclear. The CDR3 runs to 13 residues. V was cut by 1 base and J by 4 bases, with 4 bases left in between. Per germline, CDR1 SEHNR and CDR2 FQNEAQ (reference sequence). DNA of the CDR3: TGTGCCAGCAGCTTAGACAGCACCGGGGAGCTGTTTTTT. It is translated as CASSLDSTGELFF.

The CDR3 bases are TGTGCCAGCAGCCCAAACGGGGAGATGCAGTACTTC. Protein product: CASSPNGEMQYF. This chain links TRBV3-1 (or the pseudogene TRBV3-2) with TRBJ2-7; TRBD2 is a possible D gene (5 bases). Germline V gives CDR1 LGHDT, CDR2 YNNKEL (reference sequence). The CDR3 extends over 12 amino acids. Trimming cost V 4 bases and J 9 bases, with 13 bases left between them.

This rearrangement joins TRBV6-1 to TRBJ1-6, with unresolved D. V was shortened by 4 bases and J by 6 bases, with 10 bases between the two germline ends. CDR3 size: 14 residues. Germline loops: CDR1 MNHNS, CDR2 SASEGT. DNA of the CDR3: TGTGCCAGCAGTGGAGCGCGGTTTAATTCACCCCTCCACTTT. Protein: CASSGARFNSPLHF.

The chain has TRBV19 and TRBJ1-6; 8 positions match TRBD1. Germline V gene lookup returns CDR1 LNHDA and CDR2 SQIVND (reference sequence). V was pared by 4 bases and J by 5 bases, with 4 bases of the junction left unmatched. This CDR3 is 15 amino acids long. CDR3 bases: TGTGCCAGTAGTACGGGACAGGCTAATAATTCACCCCTCCACTTT. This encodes CASSTGQANNSPLHF.

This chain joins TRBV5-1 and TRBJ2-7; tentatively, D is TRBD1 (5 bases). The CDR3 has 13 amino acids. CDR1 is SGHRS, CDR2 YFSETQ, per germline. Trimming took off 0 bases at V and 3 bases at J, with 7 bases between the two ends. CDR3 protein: CASSLGQLYEQYF. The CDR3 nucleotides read TGCGCCAGCAGCTTGGGACAGCTCTACGAGCAGTACTTC.

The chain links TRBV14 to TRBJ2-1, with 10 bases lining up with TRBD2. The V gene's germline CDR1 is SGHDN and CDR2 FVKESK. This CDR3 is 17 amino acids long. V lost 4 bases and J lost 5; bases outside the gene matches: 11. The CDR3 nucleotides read TGTGCCAGCAGCCTAAACACCGGGACTAGCGTCCACAATGAGCAGTTCTTC. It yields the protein CASSLNTGTSVHNEQFF.

This CDR3 reads CASPSGREGFF. The CDR3 DNA is TGTGCCAGCCCTAGCGGGAGGGAGGGGTTCTTC. The V and J genes are TRBV6-8 and TRBJ2-1; 12 positions agree with TRBD2. Germline V CDR1 and CDR2: MNHGY, SAAAGT. CDR3 length: 11 residues. With 8 bases clipped from V and 15 bases from J, the junction kept 5 bases outside the gene matches.

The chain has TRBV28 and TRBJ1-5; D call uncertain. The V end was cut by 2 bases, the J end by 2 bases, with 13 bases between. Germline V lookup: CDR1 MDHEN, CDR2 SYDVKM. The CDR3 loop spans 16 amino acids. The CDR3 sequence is CASSLVRSGRNQPQHF. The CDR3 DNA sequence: TGTGCCAGCAGTTTAGTCCGGTCAGGTCGCAATCAGCCCCAGCATTTT.

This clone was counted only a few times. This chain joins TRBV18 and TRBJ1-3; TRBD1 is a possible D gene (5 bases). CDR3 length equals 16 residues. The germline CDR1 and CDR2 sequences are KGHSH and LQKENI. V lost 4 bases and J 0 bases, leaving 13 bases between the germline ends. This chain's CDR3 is CASSLNQGDSGNTIYF. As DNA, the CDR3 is TGTGCCAGCTCACTAAATCAGGGTGACTCTGGAAACACCATATATTTT.

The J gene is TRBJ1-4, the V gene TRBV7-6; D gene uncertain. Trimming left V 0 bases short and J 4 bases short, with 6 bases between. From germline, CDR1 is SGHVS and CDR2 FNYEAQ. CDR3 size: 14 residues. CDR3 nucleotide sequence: TGTGCCAGCAGCTTAGCGGCAGATAATGAAAAACTGTTTTTT. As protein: CASSLAADNEKLFF.

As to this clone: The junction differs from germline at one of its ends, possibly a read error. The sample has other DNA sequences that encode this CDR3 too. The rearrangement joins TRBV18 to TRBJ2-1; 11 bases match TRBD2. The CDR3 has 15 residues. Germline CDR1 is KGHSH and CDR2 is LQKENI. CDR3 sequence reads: CASSPLAGVGNEQFF. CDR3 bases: TGTGCCAGCTCGCCACTAGCGGGAGTCGGCAATGAGCAGTTCTTC.

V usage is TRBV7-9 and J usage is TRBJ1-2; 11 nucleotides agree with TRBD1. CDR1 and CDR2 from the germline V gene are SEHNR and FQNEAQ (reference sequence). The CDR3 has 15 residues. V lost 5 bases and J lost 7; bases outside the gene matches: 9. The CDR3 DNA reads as TGTGCCAGCAGCAAAGGACAGGGGGCGCCTCCTGGCTACACCTTC. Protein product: CASSKGQGAPPGYTF.